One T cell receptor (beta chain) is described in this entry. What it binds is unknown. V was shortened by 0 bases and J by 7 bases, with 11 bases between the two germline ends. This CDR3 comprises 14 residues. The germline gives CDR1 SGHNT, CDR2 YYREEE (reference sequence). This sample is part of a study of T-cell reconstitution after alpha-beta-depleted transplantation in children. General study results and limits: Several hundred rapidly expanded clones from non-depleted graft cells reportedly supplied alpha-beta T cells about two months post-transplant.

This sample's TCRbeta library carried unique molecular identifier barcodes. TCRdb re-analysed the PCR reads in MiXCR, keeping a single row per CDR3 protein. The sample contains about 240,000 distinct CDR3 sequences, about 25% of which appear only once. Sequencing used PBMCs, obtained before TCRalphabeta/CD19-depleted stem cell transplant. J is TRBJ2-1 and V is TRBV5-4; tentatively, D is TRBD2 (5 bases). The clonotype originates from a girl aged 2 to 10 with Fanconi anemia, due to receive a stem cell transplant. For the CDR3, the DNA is TGTGCCAGCAGCTTGGGGATAGCGTCGAATGAGCAGTTCTTC. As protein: CASSLGIASNEQFF. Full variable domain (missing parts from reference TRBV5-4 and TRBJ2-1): ETGVTQSPTHLIKTRGQQVTLRCSSQSGHNTVSWYQQALGQGPQFIFQYYREEENGRGNFPPRFSGLQFPNYSSELNVNALELDDSALYLCASSLGIASNEQFFGPGTRLTVL.